The T cell receptor (beta chain) described here comes from a study of cytomegalovirus exposure and HLA in healthy donors. As for this clone: Its antigen is still unknown.

60 Vbeta and 13 Jbeta primers were used in PCR. The table came from immunoSEQ multiplex PCR; TCRdb's copy has only in-frame clones and leaves some out. The table includes some 140,000 clones, more than 75% detected once. CDR1 and CDR2 from the germline V gene are LNHDA and SQIVND (reference sequence). The V end lost 5 bases, the J end lost 5 bases, and 27 bases lay between the germline ends. This CDR3 is built from 18 residues. Study-wide results and limits: Within the data, a cluster of highly shared sequence variants was likely a sequencing artifact.

This clonotype originated in a male donor in good health and CMV-seronegative. The chain has TRBV19 and TRBJ1-1; D is possibly TRBD1 (5 bases). Sequencing was performed on PBMCs. The CDR3 DNA reads TGTGCCAGTAGTGCCTCCCAGGGAGGACATCGGCGGAGGACTGAAGCTTTCTTT. Translated: CASSASQGGHRRRTEAFF.